Following are 5 T cell receptor beta chains from one sample sequenced in a study of response to subunit inactivated influenza vaccine. TCRdb ran MiXCR on the RT-PCR reads and lists one entry per CDR3 protein. In the table there are around 500,000 distinct CDR3 sequences, approximately 9.9% of which are singletons. This sample comprised PBMCs from blood, obtained more than 35 days after vaccination. These receptors were obtained from a man aged 45-65 years who received an inactivated influenza vaccine.

The V gene is TRBV7-8, the J gene TRBJ1-4; D is possibly TRBD1 (6 bases). The ends were cut back, 5 bases at V and 3 bases at J, with 13 bases in the middle. Germline V gene data show CDR1 as SGHVS and CDR2 as FQNEAQ. This CDR3 comprises 15 residues. The CDR3 DNA reads as TGTGCCAGCAGCCCGGGGGCGAGAGCTAATGAAAAACTGTTTTTT. Its translation: CASSPGARANEKLFF.

This clonotype came up many times. CDR3 sequence reads: CASSFSSGGYNEQFF. The DNA of the CDR3 is TGTGCCAGCAGTTTCTCAAGCGGGGGTTACAATGAGCAGTTCTTC. The chain employs TRBV12-3 or TRBV12-4 and TRBJ2-1, with 8 positions matching TRBD2. The CDR3 sequence is 15 residues long. The ends lost 3 bases at V and 4 bases at J; junction bases unmatched: 5.

This clonotype has ten or more counts. The chain is built from TRBV15 and TRBJ2-5, with no clear D. This CDR3 is 13 amino acids long. Trimming removed 5 bases from V and 2 bases from J, with 9 bases in between. Germline V gene lookup returns CDR1 LNHNV and CDR2 YYDKDF (reference sequence). As DNA, the CDR3 is TGTGCCACCAGCTCCAGGCGACAAGAGACCCAGTACTTC. This translates into CATSSRRQETQYF.

This clonotype was picked up a small number of times. The CDR3 sequence: CASRDLPDSPLHF. The CDR3 nucleotides read TGTGCCAGCAGGGACCTTCCTGATTCACCCCTCCACTTT. The genes are TRBV6-1 and TRBJ1-6; D unclear. Germline V gene lookup returns CDR1 MNHNS and CDR2 SASEGT. Trimming stripped 6 bases from V and 8 bases from J, with 11 bases between. The CDR3 has 13 residues.

The table lists this clonotype with a few counts. The chain uses TRBV27 and TRBJ1-2; D remains unclear. Trimming cost V 5 bases and J 8 bases, with 15 bases left between them. Germline lookup yields CDR1 MNHEY and CDR2 SMNVEV (reference sequence). The CDR3 extends over 13 amino acids. The DNA of the CDR3 is TGTGCCAGCAGTACCGGACCTGTGGGGGGCTACACCTTC. It is translated as CASSTGPVGGYTF.